The next 10 T cell receptor beta chains were all read from a single sample in a study of T cell responses to AZD1222 COVID-19 vaccine. Repertoires were generated with immunoSEQ multiplex PCR, while TCRdb's copy carries only in-frame clones and drops some. In the table there are 90,000 to 150,000 clones, less than 90% of which are singletons. The input for sequencing was peripheral blood, taken on day 0 of AZD1222 vaccination. All receptors come from an adult in good health.

This chain connects TRBV7-8 to TRBJ1-5, with TRBD1 matching over 7 bases. The CDR3 covers 15 residues. The germline gives CDR1 SGHVS, CDR2 FQNEAQ. With V trimmed by 2 bases and J by 4 bases, 5 bases remained unmatched. This CDR3 is CASSLLGGWNQPQHF. The CDR3 nucleotides read TGTGCCAGCAGCTTACTAGGGGGCTGGAATCAGCCCCAGCATTTT.

The chain uses TRBV28 and TRBJ1-2; a weak D match, TRBD1 (5 bases). The V end lost 4 bases, the J end lost 8 bases, and 14 bases lay between the germline ends. CDR1 and CDR2 (germline): MDHEN, SYDVKM. This CDR3 contains 13 residues. The CDR3 loop is CASSSPGGKGYTF. The CDR3 bases are TGTGCCAGCAGTTCCCCGGGGGGGAAGGGCTACACCTTC.

This sequence joins TRBV27 and TRBJ2-7; 10 nucleotides line up with TRBD1. The V and J ends lost 5 bases and 2 bases, in that order; junction bases with no gene match: 3. The CDR3 sequence is 14 residues long. CDR1 is MNHEY and CDR2 is SMNVEV in the germline V gene (reference sequence). DNA of the CDR3: TGTGCCAGCAGTCTAGGGACAGGGGCCTACGAGCAGTACTTC. It is translated as CASSLGTGAYEQYF.

This clone appeared a few times. As DNA, the CDR3 is TGTGCCAGCAGCTTGGAAGTTGGAGGGACAGGGAAGAGGTATGAGCAGTTCTTC. It encodes CASSLEVGGTGKRYEQFF. The J gene is TRBJ2-1, the V gene TRBV5-6, with 9 positions matching TRBD1. The CDR3 is 18 amino acids. Germline CDR1 and CDR2: SGHDT and YYEEEE. V was clipped by 0 bases and J by 8 bases; unmatched bases: 15.

The chain uses TRBV5-6 and TRBJ2-1, with unresolved D. The V end was cut by 2 bases, the J end by 3 bases, with 12 bases between. The V gene's germline CDR1 is SGHDT and CDR2 YYEEEE. There are 15 residues in the CDR3. The CDR3 loop is CASSFLKESYNEQFF. In DNA, the CDR3 is TGTGCCAGCAGCTTTTTGAAGGAAAGCTACAATGAGCAGTTCTTC.

V gene TRBV28 combines with J gene TRBJ2-7; the D call may be TRBD1 or TRBD2 (7 bases each). The CDR3 contains 17 residues. In germline, CDR1 is MDHEN, CDR2 SYDVKM. The germline V and J ends were trimmed by 2 bases and 2 bases, with 19 bases remaining between them. CDR3 in DNA: TGTGCCAGCAGTTTACCCCTCCAGGGGGGGCGCCCCTACGAGCAGTACTTC. This encodes CASSLPLQGGRPYEQYF.

The rearrangement joins TRBV28 to TRBJ1-2, with D unclear. Trimming shortened V by 3 bases and J by 2 bases, and 4 bases separated the two germline ends. This CDR3 has 12 amino acids. The germline gives CDR1 MDHEN, CDR2 SYDVKM. CDR3: CASSFENYGYTF. The CDR3 region has the DNA TGTGCCAGCAGTTTCGAGAACTATGGCTACACCTTC.

The V and J genes are TRBV5-4 and TRBJ2-3; D possibly uses TRBD1 or TRBD2 (5 bases each). V lost 6 bases and J 2 bases, leaving 19 bases between the germline ends. This CDR3 region has 16 residues. Looked up from germline, CDR1 is SGHNT and CDR2 is YYREEE (reference sequence). The CDR3 bases are TGTGCCAGCACCCCCCAACAGGAGGTGCCCACAGATACGCAGTATTTT. This encodes CASTPQQEVPTDTQYF.

The rearrangement uses TRBV15 and TRBJ1-5, with D hard to call. Trimming removed 0 bases at V and 4 bases at J, with 7 bases between. CDR1 and CDR2 (germline): LNHNV, YYDKDF (reference sequence). The CDR3 runs to 14 residues. This CDR3 is CATSRDRPNQPQHF. The CDR3 bases are TGTGCCACCAGCAGAGACAGGCCAAATCAGCCCCAGCATTTT.

This clone occurred a few times. The CDR3 coding sequence is TGTGCCAGCAGCTTTTACGGGAGTGGAGGGAATGAGCAGTTCTTC. As protein: CASSFYGSGGNEQFF. The chain is built from TRBV11-2 and TRBJ2-1; D might be TRBD2 (6 bases). The CDR3 is made up of 15 amino acids. Germline V gene data show CDR1 as SGHAT and CDR2 as FQNNGV. V lost 3 bases and J lost 7, with 16 bases in between. The full variable domain, completed using reference TRBV11-2 and TRBJ2-1, is EAGVAQSPRYKIIEKRQSVAFWCNPISGHATLYWYQQILGQGPKLLIQFQNNGVVDDSQLPKDRFSAERLKGVDSTLKIQPAKLEDSAVYLCASSFYGSGGNEQFFGPGTRLTVL.